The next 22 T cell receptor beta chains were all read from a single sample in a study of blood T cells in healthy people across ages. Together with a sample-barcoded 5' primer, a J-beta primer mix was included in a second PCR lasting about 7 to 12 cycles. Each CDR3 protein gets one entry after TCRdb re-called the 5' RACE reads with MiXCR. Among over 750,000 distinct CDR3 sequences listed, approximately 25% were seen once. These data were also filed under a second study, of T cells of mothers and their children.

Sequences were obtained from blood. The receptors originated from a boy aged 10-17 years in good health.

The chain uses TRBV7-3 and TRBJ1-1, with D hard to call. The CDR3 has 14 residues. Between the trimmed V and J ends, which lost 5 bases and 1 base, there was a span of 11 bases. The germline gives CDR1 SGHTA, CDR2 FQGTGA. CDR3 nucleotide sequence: TGTGCCAGCAGCCTCAGAAGCGGGAACACTGAAGCTTTCTTT. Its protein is CASSLRSGNTEAFF.

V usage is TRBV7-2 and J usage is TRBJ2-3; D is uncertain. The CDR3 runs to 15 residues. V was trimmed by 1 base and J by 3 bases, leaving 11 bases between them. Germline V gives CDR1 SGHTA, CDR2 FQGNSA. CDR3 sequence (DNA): TGTGCCAGCAGCTTAGTCATGGCCACTACAGATACGCAGTATTTT. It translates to CASSLVMATTDTQYF.

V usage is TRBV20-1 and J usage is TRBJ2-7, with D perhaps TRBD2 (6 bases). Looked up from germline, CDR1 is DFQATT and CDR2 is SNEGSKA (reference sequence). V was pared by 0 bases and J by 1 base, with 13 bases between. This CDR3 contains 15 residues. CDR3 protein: CSARELGGKSYEQYF. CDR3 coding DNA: TGCAGTGCTAGAGAGTTGGGGGGTAAATCCTACGAGCAGTACTTC.

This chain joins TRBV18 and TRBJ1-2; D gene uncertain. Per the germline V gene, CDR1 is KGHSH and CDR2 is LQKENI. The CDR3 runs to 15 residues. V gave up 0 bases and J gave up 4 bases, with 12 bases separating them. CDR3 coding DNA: TGTGCCAGCTCACCACCTGAAGGAGCCACCTATGGCTACACCTTC. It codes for CASSPPEGATYGYTF.

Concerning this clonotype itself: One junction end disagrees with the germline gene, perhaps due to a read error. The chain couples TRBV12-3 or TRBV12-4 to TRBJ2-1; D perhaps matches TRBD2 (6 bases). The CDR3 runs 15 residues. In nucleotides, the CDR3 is TGTTCCAGCAGTTTAATCGGGGGCTCCTACAATGAGCAGTTCTTC. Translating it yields CSSSLIGGSYNEQFF.

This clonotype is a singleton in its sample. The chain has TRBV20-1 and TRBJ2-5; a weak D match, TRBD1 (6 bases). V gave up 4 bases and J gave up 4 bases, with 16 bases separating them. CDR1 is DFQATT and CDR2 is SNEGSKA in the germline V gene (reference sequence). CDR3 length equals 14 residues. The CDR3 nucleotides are TGCAGTGCTAAGGAAGGGGGTCGTATAGAGACCCAGTACTTC. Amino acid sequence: CSAKEGGRIETQYF.

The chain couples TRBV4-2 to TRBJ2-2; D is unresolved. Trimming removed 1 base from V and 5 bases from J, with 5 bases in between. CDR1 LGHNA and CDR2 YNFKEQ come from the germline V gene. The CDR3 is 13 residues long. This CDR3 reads CASSQGMTGELFF. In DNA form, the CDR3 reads TGTGCCAGCAGCCAAGGGATGACCGGGGAGCTGTTTTTT.

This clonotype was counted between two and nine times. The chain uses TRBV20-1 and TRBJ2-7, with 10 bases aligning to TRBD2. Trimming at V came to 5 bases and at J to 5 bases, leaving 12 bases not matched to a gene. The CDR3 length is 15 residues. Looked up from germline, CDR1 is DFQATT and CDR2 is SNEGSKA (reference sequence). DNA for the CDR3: TGCAGTGCTTCTACACCACTAGCGGGATTCAACGAGCAGTACTTC. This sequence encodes CSASTPLAGFNEQYF.

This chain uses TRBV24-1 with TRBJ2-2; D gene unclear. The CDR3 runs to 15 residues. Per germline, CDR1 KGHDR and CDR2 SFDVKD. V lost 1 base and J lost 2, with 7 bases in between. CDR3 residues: CATSDLGVNTGELFF. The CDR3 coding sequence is TGTGCCACCAGTGATTTAGGTGTCAACACCGGGGAGCTGTTTTTT.

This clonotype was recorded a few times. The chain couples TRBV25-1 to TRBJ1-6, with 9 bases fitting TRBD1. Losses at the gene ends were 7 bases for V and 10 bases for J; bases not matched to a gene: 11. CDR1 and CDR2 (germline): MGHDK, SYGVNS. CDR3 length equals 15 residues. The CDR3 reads CASNHGDREGSPLHF. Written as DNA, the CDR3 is TGTGCCAGCAACCATGGGGACAGGGAAGGATCACCCCTCCACTTT. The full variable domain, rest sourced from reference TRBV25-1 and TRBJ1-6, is EADIYQTPRYLVIGTGKKITLECSQTMGHDKMYWYQQDPGMELHLIHYSYGVNSTEKGDLSSESTVSRIRTEHFPLTLESARPSHTSQYLCASNHGDREGSPLHFGNGTRLTVT.

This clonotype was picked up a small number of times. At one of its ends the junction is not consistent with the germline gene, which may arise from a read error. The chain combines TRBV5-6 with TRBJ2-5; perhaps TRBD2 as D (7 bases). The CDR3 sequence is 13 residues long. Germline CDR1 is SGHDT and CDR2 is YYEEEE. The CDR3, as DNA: TGTGCCAGCTCGGGGGGCCTACAAGAGACCCGGTACTTC. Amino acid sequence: CASSGGLQETRYF.

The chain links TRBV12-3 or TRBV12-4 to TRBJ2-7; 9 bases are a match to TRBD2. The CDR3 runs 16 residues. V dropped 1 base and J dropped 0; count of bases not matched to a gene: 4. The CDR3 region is CASSLVIAGASYEQYF. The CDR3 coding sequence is TGTGCCAGCAGTTTAGTGATAGCGGGGGCCTCCTACGAGCAGTACTTC.

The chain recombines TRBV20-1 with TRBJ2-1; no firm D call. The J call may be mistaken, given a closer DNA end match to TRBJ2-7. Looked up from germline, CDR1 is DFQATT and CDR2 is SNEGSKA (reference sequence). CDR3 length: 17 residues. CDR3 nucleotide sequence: TGCAGTGCTAGAGGTAGACGGAATCCCTCCACTCCCTACGAGCAGTACTTC. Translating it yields CSARGRRNPSTPYEQYF.

CDR3 coding DNA: TGTGCCAGCAATCGGGGCGGCGAGCAGTACTTC. Translating it yields CASNRGGEQYF. The V call is TRBV2, the J call TRBJ2-7; D could derive from TRBD1 or TRBD2 (5 bases each). The CDR3 length is 11 residues. Trimming removed 7 bases at V and 6 bases at J, with 10 bases between. Per the germline V gene, CDR1 is SNHLY and CDR2 is FYNNEI.

This chain's CDR3 is CASSSSGQGAFGGELFF. As DNA, the CDR3 is TGTGCCAGCAGTTCCTCGGGACAGGGGGCTTTCGGCGGGGAGCTGTTTTTT. This chain connects TRBV6-5 to TRBJ2-2, with 12 bases identical to TRBD1. J was trimmed by 7 bases and V by 4 bases; bases with no gene match: 10. Per the germline V gene, CDR1 is MNHEY and CDR2 is SVGAGI. The CDR3 spans 17 residues.

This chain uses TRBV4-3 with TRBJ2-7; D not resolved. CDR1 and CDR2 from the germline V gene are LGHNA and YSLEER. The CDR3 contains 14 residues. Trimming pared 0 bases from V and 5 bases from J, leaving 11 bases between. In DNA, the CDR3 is TGCGCCAGCAGCCAAGATGTCGAGACGGACGAGCAGTACTTC. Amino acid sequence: CASSQDVETDEQYF.

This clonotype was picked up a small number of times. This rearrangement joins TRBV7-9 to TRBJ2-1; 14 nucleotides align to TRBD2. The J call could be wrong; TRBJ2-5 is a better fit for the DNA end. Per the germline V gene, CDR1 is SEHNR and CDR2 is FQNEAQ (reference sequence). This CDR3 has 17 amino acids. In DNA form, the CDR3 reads TGTGCCAGCAAGCATGGGACTAGCGGGGGTCAACAAGAGACCCAGTACTTC. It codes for CASKHGTSGGQQETQYF.

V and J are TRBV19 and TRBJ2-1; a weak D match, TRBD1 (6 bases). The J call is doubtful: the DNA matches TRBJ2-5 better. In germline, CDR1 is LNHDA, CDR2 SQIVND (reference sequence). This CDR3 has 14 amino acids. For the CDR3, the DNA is TGTGCCAGTAGTAAACGACAGGAGGAAAAGACCCAGTACTTC. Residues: CASSKRQEEKTQYF.

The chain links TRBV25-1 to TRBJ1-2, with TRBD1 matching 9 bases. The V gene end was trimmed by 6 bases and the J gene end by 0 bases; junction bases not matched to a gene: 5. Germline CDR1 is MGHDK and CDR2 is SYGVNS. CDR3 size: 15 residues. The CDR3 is CASRGTGWPNYGYTF. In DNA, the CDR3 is TGTGCCAGCAGGGGGACAGGGTGGCCTAACTATGGCTACACCTTC.

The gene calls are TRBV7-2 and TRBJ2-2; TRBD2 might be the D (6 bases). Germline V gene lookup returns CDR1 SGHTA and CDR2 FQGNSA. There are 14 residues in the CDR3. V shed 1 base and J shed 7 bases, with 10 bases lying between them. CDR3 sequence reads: CASSLDLGGGELFF. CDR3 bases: TGTGCCAGCAGCTTAGACTTGGGGGGCGGGGAGCTGTTTTTT. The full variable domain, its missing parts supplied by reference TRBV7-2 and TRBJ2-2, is GAGVSQSPSNKVTEKGKDVELRCDPISGHTALYWYRQSLGQGLEFLIYFQGNSAPDKSGLPSDRFSAERTGGSVSTLTIQRTQQEDSAVYLCASSLDLGGGELFFGEGSRLTVL.

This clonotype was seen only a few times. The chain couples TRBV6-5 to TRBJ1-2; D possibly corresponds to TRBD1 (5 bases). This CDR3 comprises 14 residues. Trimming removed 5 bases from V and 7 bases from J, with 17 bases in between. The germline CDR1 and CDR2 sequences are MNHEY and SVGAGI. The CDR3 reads CASSASWGVGGYTF. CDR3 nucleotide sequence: TGTGCCAGCAGTGCGTCTTGGGGGGTCGGTGGCTACACCTTC.

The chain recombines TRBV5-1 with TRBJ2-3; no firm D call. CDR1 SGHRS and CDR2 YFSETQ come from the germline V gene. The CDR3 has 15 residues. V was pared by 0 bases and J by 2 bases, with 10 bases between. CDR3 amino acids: CASSLGGSFTDTQYF. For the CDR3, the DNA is TGCGCCAGCAGCTTGGGGGGTAGTTTCACAGATACGCAGTATTTT. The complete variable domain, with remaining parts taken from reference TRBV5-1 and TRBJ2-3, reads KAGVTQTPRYLIKTRGQQVTLSCSPISGHRSVSWYQQTPGQGLQFLFEYFSETQRNKGNFPGRFSGRQFSNSRSEMNVSTLELGDSALYLCASSLGGSFTDTQYFGPGTRLTVL.